This entry features one TCR beta chain sequence. The sample is drawn from a study of blood T cell repertoires in COVID-19. Study at large: The study drew acute and convalescent COVID-19 samples from the United States, Italy and Spain. Sources were T cells, B-cell-depleted T cells, or PBMCs; the material itself was cDNA or gDNA.

V was trimmed by 9 bases and J by 5 bases, leaving 26 bases between them. The CDR3 is made up of 17 amino acids. CDR1 is LNHDA and CDR2 is SQIVND in the germline V gene (reference sequence). Per the original data handling: Estimation of nucleated cell counts relied on the amplification of reference gene primers. The repertoire was sequenced with immunoSEQ multiplex PCR; TCRdb's copy has only in-frame clones and lacks some. V, J and clone size are taken as reported in that table, and D and trimming were inferred from the DNA itself. The sample contains 300,000 to 350,000 clones, approximately 90% of which appear only once.

This TCR was sampled from a woman under 40 with COVID-19, enrolled during active disease. The J gene is TRBJ2-1, the V gene TRBV19; D is possibly TRBD2 (6 bases). Sequencing was done on a sample of peripheral blood. Here the CDR3 DNA reads TGTGCCAGCAGCTCAAGCGTAGCGGACCCCGGGCACAATGAGCAGTTCTTC. It specifies CASSSSVADPGHNEQFF.